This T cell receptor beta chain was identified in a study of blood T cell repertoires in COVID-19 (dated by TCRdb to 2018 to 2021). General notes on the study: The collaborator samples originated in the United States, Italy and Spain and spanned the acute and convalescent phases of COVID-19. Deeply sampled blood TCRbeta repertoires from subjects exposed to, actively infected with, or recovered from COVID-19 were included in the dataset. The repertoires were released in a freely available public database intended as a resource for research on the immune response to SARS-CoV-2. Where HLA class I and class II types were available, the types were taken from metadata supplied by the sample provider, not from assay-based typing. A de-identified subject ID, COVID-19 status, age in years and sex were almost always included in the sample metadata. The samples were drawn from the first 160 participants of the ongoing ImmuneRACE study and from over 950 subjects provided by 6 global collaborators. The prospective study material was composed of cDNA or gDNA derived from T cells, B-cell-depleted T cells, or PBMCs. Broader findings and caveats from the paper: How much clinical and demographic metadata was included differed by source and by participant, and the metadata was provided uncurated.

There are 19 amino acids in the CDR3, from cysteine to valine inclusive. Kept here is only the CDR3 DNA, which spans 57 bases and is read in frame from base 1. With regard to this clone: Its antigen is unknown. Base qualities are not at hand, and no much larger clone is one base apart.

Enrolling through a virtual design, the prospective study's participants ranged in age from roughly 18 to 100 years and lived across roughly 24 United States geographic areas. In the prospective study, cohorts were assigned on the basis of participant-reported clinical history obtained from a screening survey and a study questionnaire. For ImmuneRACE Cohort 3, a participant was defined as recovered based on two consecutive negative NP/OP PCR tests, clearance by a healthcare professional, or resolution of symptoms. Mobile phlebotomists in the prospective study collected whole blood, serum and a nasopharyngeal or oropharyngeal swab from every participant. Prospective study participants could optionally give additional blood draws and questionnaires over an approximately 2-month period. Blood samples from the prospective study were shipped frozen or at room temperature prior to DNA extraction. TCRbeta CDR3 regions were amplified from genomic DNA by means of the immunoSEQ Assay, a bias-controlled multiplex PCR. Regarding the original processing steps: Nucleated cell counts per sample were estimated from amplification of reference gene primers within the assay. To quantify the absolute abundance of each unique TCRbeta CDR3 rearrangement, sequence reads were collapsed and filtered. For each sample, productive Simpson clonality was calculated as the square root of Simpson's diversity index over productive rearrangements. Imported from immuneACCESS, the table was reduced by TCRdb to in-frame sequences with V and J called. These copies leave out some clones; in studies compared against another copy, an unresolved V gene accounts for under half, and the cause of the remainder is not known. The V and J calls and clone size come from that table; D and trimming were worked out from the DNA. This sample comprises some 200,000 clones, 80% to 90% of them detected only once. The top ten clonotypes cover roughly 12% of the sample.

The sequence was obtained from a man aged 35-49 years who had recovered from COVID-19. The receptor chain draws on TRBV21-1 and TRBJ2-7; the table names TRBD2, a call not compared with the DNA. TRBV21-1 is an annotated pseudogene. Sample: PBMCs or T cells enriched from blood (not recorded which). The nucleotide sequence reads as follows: TGTGCCAGCAGCAAATGCGCGAGGGACTACGGGGGTCGGACGTACGAGCAGTACGTC. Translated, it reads CASSKCARDYGGRTYEQYV.